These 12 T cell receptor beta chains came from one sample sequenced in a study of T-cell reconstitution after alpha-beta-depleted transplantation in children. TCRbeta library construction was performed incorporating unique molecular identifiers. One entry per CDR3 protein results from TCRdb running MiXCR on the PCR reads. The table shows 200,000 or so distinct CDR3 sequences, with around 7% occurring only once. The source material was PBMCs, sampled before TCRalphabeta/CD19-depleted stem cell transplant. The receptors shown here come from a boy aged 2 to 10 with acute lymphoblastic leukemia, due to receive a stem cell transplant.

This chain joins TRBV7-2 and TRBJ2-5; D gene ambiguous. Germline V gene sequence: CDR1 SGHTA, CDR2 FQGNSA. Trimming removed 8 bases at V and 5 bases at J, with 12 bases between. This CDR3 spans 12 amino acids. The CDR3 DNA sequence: TGTGCCAGCTTAGGGCCGGCGGAGACCCAGTACTTC. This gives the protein CASLGPAETQYF.

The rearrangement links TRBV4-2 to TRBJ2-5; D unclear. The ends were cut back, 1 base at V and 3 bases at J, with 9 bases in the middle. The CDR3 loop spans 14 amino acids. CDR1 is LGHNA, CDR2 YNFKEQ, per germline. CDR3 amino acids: CASSQGRLEETQYF. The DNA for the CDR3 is TGTGCCAGCAGCCAAGGAAGACTTGAAGAGACCCAGTACTTC.

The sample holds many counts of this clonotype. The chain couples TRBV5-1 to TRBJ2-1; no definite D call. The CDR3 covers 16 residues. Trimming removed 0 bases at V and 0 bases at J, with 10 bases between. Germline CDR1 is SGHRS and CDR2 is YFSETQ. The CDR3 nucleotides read TGCGCCAGCAGCTTGGGGCTGCAGAGCTCCTACAATGAGCAGTTCTTC. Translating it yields CASSLGLQSSYNEQFF.

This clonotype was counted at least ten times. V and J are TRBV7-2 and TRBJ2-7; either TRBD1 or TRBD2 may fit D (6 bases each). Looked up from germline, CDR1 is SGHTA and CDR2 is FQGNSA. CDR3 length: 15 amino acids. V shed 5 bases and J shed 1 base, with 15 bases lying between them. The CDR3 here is CASSLGGSRSYEQYF. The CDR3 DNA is TGTGCCAGCAGCCTAGGGGGGTCTAGGTCCTACGAGCAGTACTTC.

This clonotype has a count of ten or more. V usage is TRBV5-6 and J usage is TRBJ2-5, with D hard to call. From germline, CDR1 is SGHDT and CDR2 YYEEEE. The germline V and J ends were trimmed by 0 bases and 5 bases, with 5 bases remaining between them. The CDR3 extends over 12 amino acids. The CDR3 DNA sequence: TGTGCCAGCAGCTTGGGGACGGAGACCCAGTACTTC. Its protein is CASSLGTETQYF.

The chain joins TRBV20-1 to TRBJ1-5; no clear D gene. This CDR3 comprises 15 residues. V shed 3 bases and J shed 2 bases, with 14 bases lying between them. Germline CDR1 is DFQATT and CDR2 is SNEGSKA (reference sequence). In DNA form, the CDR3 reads TGCAGTGCTAGGGCCTCGGGTGTGGGCAATCAGCCCCAGCATTTT. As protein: CSARASGVGNQPQHF.

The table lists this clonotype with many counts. The CDR3 DNA reads TGTGCCAGCAGGAACGACTGGAGTGAGCAGTTCTTC. It encodes CASRNDWSEQFF. The V and J genes are TRBV2 and TRBJ2-1, with D unresolved. The V and J ends lost 6 bases and 9 bases respectively, with 12 bases between them. The germline gives CDR1 SNHLY, CDR2 FYNNEI. The CDR3 sequence is 12 residues long.

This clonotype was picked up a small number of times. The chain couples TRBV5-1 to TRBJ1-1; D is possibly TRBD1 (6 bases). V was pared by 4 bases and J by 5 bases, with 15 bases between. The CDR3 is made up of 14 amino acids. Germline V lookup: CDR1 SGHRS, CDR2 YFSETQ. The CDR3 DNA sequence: TGCGCCAGCAGCCAAGGCGTAGGGGGAACTGAAGCTTTCTTT. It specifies CASSQGVGGTEAFF.

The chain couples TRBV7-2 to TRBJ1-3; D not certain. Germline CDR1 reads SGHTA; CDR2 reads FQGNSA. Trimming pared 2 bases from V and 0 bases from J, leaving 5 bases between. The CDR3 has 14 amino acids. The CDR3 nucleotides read TGTGCCAGCAGCTTAATGAACTCTGGAAACACCATATATTTT. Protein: CASSLMNSGNTIYF.

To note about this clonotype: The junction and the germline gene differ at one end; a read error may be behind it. For the CDR3, the DNA is TGTGCCAGCGACAGGGGAAAAACTGAAGCTTTGTTT. Protein sequence: CASDRGKTEALF. The chain uses TRBV28 and TRBJ1-1; 8 bases are a match to TRBD1. The CDR3 totals 12 residues. Germline V gene sequence: CDR1 MDHEN, CDR2 SYDVKM.

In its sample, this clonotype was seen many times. The CDR3 region is CAIKKDGGQETQYF. The DNA for the CDR3 is TGTGCCATCAAAAAAGATGGGGGACAAGAGACCCAGTACTTC. This chain uses TRBV10-3 with TRBJ2-5; D assignment may be TRBD1 or TRBD2 (5 bases each). Germline lookup yields CDR1 ENHRY and CDR2 SYGVKD. Trimming removed 7 bases from V and 2 bases from J, with 14 bases in between. The CDR3 is 14 amino acids.

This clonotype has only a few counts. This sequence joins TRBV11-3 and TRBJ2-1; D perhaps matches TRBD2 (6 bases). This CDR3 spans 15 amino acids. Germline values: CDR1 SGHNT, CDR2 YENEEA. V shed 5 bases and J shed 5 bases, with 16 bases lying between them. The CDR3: CASSLRTITHNEQFF. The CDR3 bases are TGTGCCAGCAGCCTTCGGACTATTACTCACAATGAGCAGTTCTTC. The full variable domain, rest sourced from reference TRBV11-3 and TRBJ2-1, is EAGVVQSPRYKIIEKKQPVAFWCNPISGHNTLYWYLQNLGQGPELLIRYENEEAVDDSQLPKDRFSAERLKGVDSTLKIQPAELGDSAVYLCASSLRTITHNEQFFGPGTRLTVL.